The 32 T cell receptor beta chains given below trace back to one sample, sequenced in a study of cytotoxic CD8 clonotypes in ibrutinib-treated CLL. Here immunoSEQ multiplex PCR was the method, and the copy in TCRdb shows in-frame clones only, minus some. The sample carries roughly 200,000 clones, roughly 73% recorded once. Here the sequenced sample was PBMCs, taken after 12 months of ibrutinib treatment. These receptors all come from a human donor with chronic lymphocytic leukemia.

CDR3 sequence reads: CASSYSILEGLGYTF. The CDR3 bases are TGTGCCAGCAGTTACTCGATCCTTGAGGGGCTCGGCTACACCTTC. The rearrangement joins TRBV6-5 to TRBJ1-2; maybe TRBD1 (5 bases). The length of the CDR3 is 15 residues. Germline CDR1 MNHEY, CDR2 SVGAGI. V lost 0 bases to trimming and J lost 8 bases, with 16 bases between them.

The chain carries TRBV30 and TRBJ1-3, with unresolved D. Germline V CDR1 and CDR2: GTSNPN, SVGIG (reference sequence). CDR3 length equals 13 residues. The germline V and J ends were trimmed by 2 bases and 4 bases, with 9 bases remaining between them. The CDR3 loop is CAWSSGSGNTIYF. The DNA of the CDR3 is TGTGCCTGGAGTAGTGGGTCCGGAAACACCATATATTTT.

This chain uses TRBV11-2 with TRBJ2-3, with TRBD2 matching 7 bases. Unmatched junction bases numbered 10, after V lost 5 bases and J lost 5 bases. The CDR3 is 15 residues long. Per the germline V gene, CDR1 is SGHAT and CDR2 is FQNNGV. The CDR3 coding sequence is TGTGCCAGCAGCCCTCCCCGACTAGCAGAAGATACGCAGTATTTT. Amino acid sequence: CASSPPRLAEDTQYF. Looking up the rest from reference TRBV11-2 and TRBJ2-3 gives the full variable domain: EAGVAQSPRYKIIEKRQSVAFWCNPISGHATLYWYQQILGQGPKLLIQFQNNGVVDDSQLPKDRFSAERLKGVDSTLKIQPAKLEDSAVYLCASSPPRLAEDTQYFGPGTRLTVL.

This clone was recorded a few times. V usage is TRBV30 and J usage is TRBJ2-1; 8 bases fit TRBD1. Losses at the gene ends were 2 bases for V and 0 bases for J; bases not matched to a gene: 3. This CDR3 region has 15 residues. Germline V gives CDR1 GTSNPN, CDR2 SVGIG (reference sequence). The CDR3 region is CAWSNRGSSYNEQFF. In DNA, the CDR3 is TGTGCCTGGAGTAACAGGGGGTCCTCCTACAATGAGCAGTTCTTC.

This clone was observed a few times. J is TRBJ1-2 and V is TRBV6-4, with D hard to call. Per germline, CDR1 MRHNA and CDR2 SNTAGT. This CDR3 comprises 14 residues. Between the trimmed V and J ends, which lost 4 bases and 5 bases, there was a span of 14 bases. The CDR3 here is CASSAEGWGYGYTF. As DNA, the CDR3 is TGTGCCAGCAGTGCCGAAGGGTGGGGATATGGCTACACCTTC.

V gene TRBV18 combines with J gene TRBJ2-7, with D possibly TRBD2 on 7 matching bases. CDR1 is KGHSH, CDR2 LQKENI, per germline. V was pared by 0 bases and J by 4 bases, with 13 bases between. CDR3 length: 15 amino acids. The CDR3 DNA reads TGTGCCAGCTCACCACCGGGCGGGGGCGGTTACGAGCAGTACTTC. This sequence encodes CASSPPGGGGYEQYF.

The genes are TRBV6-5 and TRBJ2-1, with TRBD2 matching 14 bases. This CDR3 has 15 amino acids. V shed 6 bases and J 14 bases; nucleotides not matched to a gene: 12. Looked up from germline, CDR1 is MNHEY and CDR2 is SVGAGI. Written as DNA, the CDR3 is TGTGCCAGCAGCCACCCCCCGGGACTAGCGGGAGTTAAGTTCTTC. It codes for CASSHPPGLAGVKFF.

V and J are TRBV2 and TRBJ2-5; 10 bases match TRBD1. V shed 6 bases, J shed 5 bases, and the junction held 12 bases outside the gene matches. Germline CDR1 reads SNHLY; CDR2 reads FYNNEI. There are 16 residues in the CDR3. The CDR3 spells CASSRITTGGEETQYF. DNA for the CDR3: TGTGCCAGCAGCCGTATTACGACAGGGGGCGAGGAGACCCAGTACTTC.

The chain is built from TRBV30 and TRBJ1-3; TRBD1 might be the D (6 bases). The V end was cut by 2 bases, the J end by 2 bases, with 7 bases between. The germline gives CDR1 GTSNPN, CDR2 SVGIG (reference sequence). This CDR3 region has 13 residues. The CDR3 DNA reads as TGTGCCTGGAGTACAGGGACTGGAAACACCATATATTTT. It yields the protein CAWSTGTGNTIYF.

Only a few counts were recorded for this clone. J is TRBJ2-1 and V is TRBV18; TRBD1 matches at 7 bases. Germline V gene data show CDR1 as KGHSH and CDR2 as LQKENI. This CDR3 is 17 amino acids long. Trimming removed 0 bases from V and 3 bases from J; junction bases left unmatched: 8. The CDR3 nucleotides are TGTGCCAGCTCACCACCGTACTTAGGGGGCTTCTACAATGAGCAGTTCTTC. Protein product: CASSPPYLGGFYNEQFF.

The CDR3 nucleotides read TGCGCCAGCAGCGGGGGGGATGGCCTCTCCTACGAGCAGTACTTC. Translating it yields CASSGGDGLSYEQYF. The rearrangement joins TRBV5-1 to TRBJ2-7; 7 nucleotides align to TRBD2. The V gene end was trimmed by 4 bases and the J gene end by 0 bases; junction bases not matched to a gene: 7. The CDR3 is 15 residues long. Germline CDR1 and CDR2: SGHRS and YFSETQ.

This clone was observed a handful of times. V is TRBV5-1 and J is TRBJ2-3, with 10 bases aligning to TRBD1. This CDR3 is 14 amino acids long. V trimming: 4 bases; J trimming: 5 bases; junction bases outside the gene matches: 4. Germline-derived CDR1 and CDR2 are SGHRS and YFSETQ. The CDR3 reads CASSVDRGQDTQYF. In nucleotides, the CDR3 is TGCGCCAGCAGCGTCGACAGGGGGCAAGATACGCAGTATTTT.

This chain joins TRBV10-1 and TRBJ2-3; D unresolved. CDR1 is WNHNN and CDR2 is SYGVQD in the germline V gene (reference sequence). V lost 5 bases and J lost 6, with 9 bases in between. This CDR3 spans 12 amino acids. CDR3 DNA sequence: TGCGCCAGCAGTAGTGGAGCCGATACGCAGTATTTT. It specifies CASSSGADTQYF.

With regard to this clone: In the same sample, other DNA sequences code for this CDR3. V and J are TRBV18 and TRBJ2-3; D not resolved. Germline CDR1 KGHSH, CDR2 LQKENI. This CDR3 contains 11 residues. V was trimmed by 3 bases and J by 6 bases, leaving 4 bases between them. This CDR3 is CASSPEDTQYF. The CDR3 coding sequence is TGTGCCAGCTCACCGGAGGATACGCAGTATTTT.

This clone was counted at least ten times. The V and J genes are TRBV7-3 and TRBJ2-2, with D possibly matching TRBD2 (7 bases). The CDR3 loop spans 16 amino acids. V was cut by 1 base and J by 4 bases, with 13 bases left in between. Germline CDR1 reads SGHTA; CDR2 reads FQGTGA. CDR3 sequence: CASSLNAGATTGELFF. Written as DNA, the CDR3 is TGTGCCAGCAGCTTAAATGCGGGGGCGACCACCGGGGAGCTGTTTTTT.

The rearrangement links TRBV5-4 to TRBJ1-2; perhaps TRBD1 as D (6 bases). The CDR3 runs to 16 residues. Germline CDR1 SGHNT, CDR2 YYREEE (reference sequence). The V and J ends lost 3 bases and 2 bases respectively, with 17 bases between them. CDR3 in amino acids: CASSSSLQGRNYGYTF. The CDR3 nucleotides read TGTGCCAGCAGCTCCTCACTGCAGGGGAGGAACTATGGCTACACCTTC.

This chain links TRBV6-5 with TRBJ2-3; D perhaps matches TRBD2 (6 bases). Germline values: CDR1 MNHEY, CDR2 SVGAGI. CDR3 length: 15 residues. Deletions cut 7 bases from V and 3 bases from J, with 17 bases between. CDR3 sequence reads: CASIPSGDSTDTQYF. CDR3 DNA sequence: TGTGCCAGCATTCCCTCGGGGGACTCGACAGATACGCAGTATTTT.

A single count supports this clone. The J gene is TRBJ2-1, the V gene TRBV10-1; 11 nucleotides agree with TRBD2. The V gene's germline CDR1 is WNHNN and CDR2 SYGVQD (reference sequence). The CDR3 is 15 residues long. The junction had 6 bases not matched to a gene; V was cut back by 4 bases and J by 7 bases. CDR3 residues: CASSGPGLAENEQFF. As DNA, the CDR3 is TGCGCCAGCAGTGGGCCGGGACTAGCGGAAAATGAGCAGTTCTTC.

A single count supports this clone. This sequence joins TRBV5-1 and TRBJ2-7; a weak D match, TRBD1 (6 bases). From germline, CDR1 is SGHRS and CDR2 YFSETQ. V was cut by 3 bases and J by 7 bases, with 14 bases left in between. This CDR3 is 13 amino acids long. The CDR3 nucleotides are TGCGCCAGCAGCTCCCGACAGGAGGCGGAGCAGTACTTC. The encoded protein is CASSSRQEAEQYF.

This clone was counted once. This chain links TRBV6-5 with TRBJ1-6; D call uncertain. CDR1 and CDR2 from the germline V gene are MNHEY and SVGAGI. With 3 bases removed from V and 9 bases from J, the gap between germline ends came to 12 bases. The CDR3 is made up of 14 amino acids. This chain's CDR3 is CASSYGLIVSPLHF. CDR3 bases: TGTGCCAGCAGTTATGGCCTGATTGTTTCACCCCTCCACTTT.

With regard to this clone: Distinct nucleotide sequences in the sample also encode this CDR3. The J gene is TRBJ1-1, the V gene TRBV18; D call uncertain. The CDR3 length is 13 residues. Looked up from germline, CDR1 is KGHSH and CDR2 is LQKENI. V shed 3 bases and J shed 1 base, with 6 bases lying between them. In DNA form, the CDR3 reads TGTGCCAGCTCACCGGGAGAGAACACTGAAGCTTTCTTT. It translates to CASSPGENTEAFF.

The gene calls are TRBV2 and TRBJ1-1, with D tentatively TRBD1 (5 bases). V was cut by 6 bases and J by 5 bases, with 16 bases left in between. The germline gives CDR1 SNHLY, CDR2 FYNNEI. This CDR3 has 14 residues. The CDR3 coding sequence is TGTGCCAGCAGCCGAGGGACGGGGTTGACTGAAGCTTTCTTT. It codes for CASSRGTGLTEAFF.

The V gene is TRBV5-1, the J gene TRBJ2-2; TRBD1 aligns across 10 bases. The ends lost 2 bases at V and 3 bases at J; junction bases unmatched: 4. The CDR3 runs to 16 residues. Germline values: CDR1 SGHRS, CDR2 YFSETQ. The CDR3 reads CASSFAGTGDTGELFF. In DNA form, the CDR3 reads TGCGCCAGCAGCTTCGCCGGGACAGGGGACACCGGGGAGCTGTTTTTT.

The rearrangement joins TRBV14 to TRBJ2-3, with D tentatively TRBD2 (5 bases). CDR3 length: 15 amino acids. Germline V lookup: CDR1 SGHDN, CDR2 FVKESK. Trimming cost V 0 bases and J 3 bases, with 10 bases left between them. For the CDR3, the DNA is TGTGCCAGCAGCCAAGATGGACTTGGGACAGATACGCAGTATTTT. Translated, it gives CASSQDGLGTDTQYF.

The count of this clone is one. The V gene is TRBV18, the J gene TRBJ2-1; D possibly corresponds to TRBD2 (6 bases). The V end was cut by 3 bases, the J end by 0 bases, with 18 bases between. Looked up from germline, CDR1 is KGHSH and CDR2 is LQKENI. This CDR3 has 18 residues. The CDR3 DNA reads as TGTGCCAGCTCACCCGCATCTCCTCTAGCGTCCTCCTACAATGAGCAGTTCTTC. It yields the protein CASSPASPLASSYNEQFF.

This clone was counted a few times. The chain employs TRBV6-5 and TRBJ1-6; no definite D call. Trimming left V 2 bases short and J 0 bases short, with 8 bases between. CDR1 and CDR2 (germline): MNHEY, SVGAGI. The CDR3 spans 16 residues. The CDR3 nucleotides are TGTGCCAGCAGTTACCATCCCCTCTCCTATAATTCACCCCTCCACTTT. Encoded protein: CASSYHPLSYNSPLHF.

This chain uses TRBV5-5 with TRBJ1-3; TRBD1 matches 9 bases. V was clipped by 4 bases and J by 2 bases; unmatched bases: 4. The CDR3 contains 15 residues. Looked up from germline, CDR1 is SGHKS and CDR2 is YYEKEE (reference sequence). DNA for the CDR3: TGTGCCAGCAGCGCGGGACAGGGAACTGGAAACACCATATATTTT. It yields the protein CASSAGQGTGNTIYF.

As regards this clone: An end of the junction does not agree with germline; a read error may underlie this. This rearrangement joins TRBV7-7 to TRBJ2-1, with D perhaps TRBD2 (6 bases). CDR1 SSHAT and CDR2 FNYEAQ come from the germline V gene (reference sequence). The CDR3 totals 16 residues. CDR3: CASSLGSPGEYNEQFF. The CDR3, as DNA: TGTGCTAGCAGCTTAGGGTCCCCGGGGGAATACAATGAGCAGTTCTTC. Full variable domain (outside the CDR3, taken from reference TRBV7-7 and TRBJ2-1): GAGVSQSPRYKVTKRGQDVTLRCDPISSHATLYWYQQALGQGPEFLTYFNYEAQPDKSGLPSDRFSAERPEGSISTLTIQRTEQRDSAMYRCASSLGSPGEYNEQFFGPGTRLTVL.

CDR3 residues: CASRGRAWPGELFF. CDR3 sequence (DNA): TGTGCCAGTAGGGGGAGGGCCTGGCCCGGGGAGCTGTTTTTT. The chain couples TRBV19 to TRBJ2-2; TRBD2 matches 7 bases. The CDR3 runs to 14 residues. The junction had 7 bases not matched to a gene; V was cut back by 6 bases and J by 6 bases. Germline loops: CDR1 LNHDA, CDR2 SQIVND (reference sequence).

This clone was observed once. The CDR3 region is CASSSRSSYNEQFF. The CDR3 DNA follows: TGTGCCAGCAGCTCTCGGAGCTCCTACAATGAGCAGTTCTTC. The V gene is TRBV13, the J gene TRBJ2-1, with no clear D. V shed 4 bases and J shed 0 bases, with 7 bases lying between them. CDR1 and CDR2 from the germline V gene are PRHDT and FYEKMQ (reference sequence). This CDR3 region has 14 residues.

This sequence joins TRBV4-1 and TRBJ1-5; 7 bases align to TRBD1. V shed 5 bases, J shed 2 bases, and the junction held 3 bases outside the gene matches. CDR3 size: 14 residues. CDR1 is MGHRA, CDR2 YSYEKL, per germline. CDR3 loop: CASSYTGGNQPQHF. The CDR3 coding sequence is TGCGCCAGCAGCTACACAGGGGGCAATCAGCCCCAGCATTTT.

The chain uses TRBV5-1 and TRBJ1-2; 7 nucleotides agree with TRBD1. J lost 3 bases, V lost 5 bases, and 4 bases had no gene match. The CDR3 covers 13 residues. Germline V CDR1 and CDR2: SGHRS, YFSETQ. Written as DNA, the CDR3 is TGCGCCAGCAGGGCCGGGACAGACTATGGCTACACCTTC. It is translated as CASRAGTDYGYTF.